The 31 T cell receptor beta chains below all came from one sample that was sequenced in a study of blood T cell repertoires in COVID-19. Libraries were prepared by immunoSEQ multiplex PCR; TCRdb keeps only in-frame clonotypes and omits some of them. The sample includes 110,000 to 150,000 clones, roughly 85% seen only once; the top ten take under 4.5%. The sequenced material came from PBMCs or T cells enriched from blood (not recorded which). The source is a man aged 50-60 years who had recovered from COVID-19.

V and J are TRBV5-1 and TRBJ2-5; 10 bases agree with TRBD2. After removal of 4 bases from V and 5 bases from J, the junction contained 11 bases not matched to a gene. The CDR3 length is 16 residues. CDR1 is SGHRS and CDR2 is YFSETQ in the germline V gene. CDR3 in amino acids: CASSQGWTSGGETQYF. CDR3 nucleotides: TGCGCCAGCAGCCAGGGCTGGACTAGCGGAGGGGAGACCCAGTACTTC.

This clone was seen only a few times. V usage is TRBV28 and J usage is TRBJ2-7, with 7 bases that match TRBD1. There are 15 residues in the CDR3. The J segment lost 1 base and the V segment lost 7 bases, leaving 10 bases of the junction unmatched. The germline V gene encodes CDR1 MDHEN and CDR2 SYDVKM. The CDR3, as DNA: TGTGCCAGCACCACCGAGACAGGGAGTTCCTACGAGCAGTACGTC. Protein product: CASTTETGSSYEQYV.

The rearrangement uses TRBV28 and TRBJ1-2; a possible D gene is TRBD1 (5 bases). The CDR3 spans 17 residues. V lost 3 bases and J 7 bases, leaving 24 bases between the germline ends. The germline gives CDR1 MDHEN, CDR2 SYDVKM. CDR3 amino acids: CASSFPARGPEGRGYTF. The CDR3 nucleotides read TGTGCCAGCAGTTTTCCCGCCCGGGGCCCGGAGGGACGTGGCTACACCTTC.

CDR3 protein: CASSQGQGYGYTF. In nucleotides, the CDR3 is TGCGCCAGCAGCCAAGGGCAGGGCTATGGCTACACCTTC. This chain uses TRBV4-3 with TRBJ1-2, with D possibly matching TRBD1 (5 bases). The CDR3 contains 13 residues. V gave up 1 base and J gave up 4 bases, with 7 bases separating them. The germline CDR1 and CDR2 sequences are LGHNA and YSLEER.

The chain employs TRBV5-1 and TRBJ1-4; 7 bases align to TRBD1. The CDR3 runs to 15 residues. Germline loops: CDR1 SGHRS, CDR2 YFSETQ. J gave up 8 bases and V 0 bases, and 7 bases lay outside the gene matches. The CDR3 DNA reads as TGCGCCAGCAGCTTGGCCTCAACAGGGGAGGAAAAACTGTTTTTT. This translates into CASSLASTGEEKLFF.

This chain connects TRBV27 to TRBJ1-1; a weak D match, TRBD1 (5 bases). This CDR3 region has 16 residues. Germline CDR1 and CDR2: MNHEY and SMNVEV (reference sequence). Deletions cut 3 bases from V and 1 base from J, with 15 bases between. CDR3: CASSFDRYLKNTEAFF. The CDR3 DNA reads as TGTGCCAGCAGTTTTGACAGATATCTAAAGAACACTGAAGCTTTCTTT.

The gene calls are TRBV15 and TRBJ1-3; no clear D gene. Trimming shortened V by 0 bases and J by 4 bases, and 10 bases separated the two germline ends. Germline V gives CDR1 LNHNV, CDR2 YYDKDF (reference sequence). There are 15 residues in the CDR3. This CDR3 reads CATSRDFTVGNTIYF. CDR3 in DNA: TGTGCCACCAGCAGAGATTTCACAGTCGGAAACACCATATATTTT.

The chain combines TRBV12-3 or TRBV12-4 with TRBJ2-5, with D possibly being TRBD2 (6 bases). This CDR3 comprises 13 residues. Between the trimmed V and J ends, which lost 8 bases and 7 bases, there was a span of 17 bases. The CDR3 here is CASSIGDWGTQYF. The CDR3 nucleotides read TGTGCCAGCTCGATAGGGGACTGGGGGACCCAGTACTTC.

V usage is TRBV5-1 and J usage is TRBJ2-3; D might be TRBD1 (5 bases). Deletions cut 7 bases from V and 2 bases from J, with 14 bases between. The germline V gene has CDR1 SGHRS and CDR2 YFSETQ. The CDR3 has 14 residues. The CDR3 is CASHQGGATDTQYF. The CDR3 nucleotides read TGCGCCAGCCACCAGGGCGGAGCCACAGATACGCAGTATTTT.

The V gene is TRBV7-6, the J gene TRBJ2-5, with TRBD1 identical over 9 bases. V shed 4 bases and J 5 bases; nucleotides not matched to a gene: 17. The CDR3 has 18 amino acids. Germline loops: CDR1 SGHVS, CDR2 FNYEAQ. The CDR3 sequence: CASSSLSRTGEGGETQYF. DNA of the CDR3: TGTGCCAGCAGCTCACTCTCCAGGACAGGGGAAGGAGGGGAGACCCAGTACTTC.

The gene calls are TRBV5-1 and TRBJ2-2, with D tentatively TRBD1 (6 bases). From germline, CDR1 is SGHRS and CDR2 YFSETQ. This CDR3 is 13 amino acids long. The V end lost 8 bases, the J end lost 8 bases, and 16 bases lay between the germline ends. The CDR3, as DNA: TGCGCCAGTGGACAGAGGGCAACTGGGGAGCTGTTTTTT. Encoded protein: CASGQRATGELFF.

J is TRBJ2-2 and V is TRBV11-3, with a weak D call TRBD2 (5 bases). Trimming took off 1 base at V and 6 bases at J, with 12 bases between the two ends. The CDR3 totals 15 residues. Germline CDR1 is SGHNT and CDR2 is YENEEA. The CDR3 DNA is TGTGCCAGCAGCTTAGTTGCGGGTTCGGCCGGGGAGCTGTTTTTT. Protein product: CASSLVAGSAGELFF. The variable domain in full, with the rest retrieved from reference TRBV11-3 and TRBJ2-2, is EAGVVQSPRYKIIEKKQPVAFWCNPISGHNTLYWYLQNLGQGPELLIRYENEEAVDDSQLPKDRFSAERLKGVDSTLKIQPAELGDSAVYLCASSLVAGSAGELFFGEGSRLTVL.

V usage is TRBV28 and J usage is TRBJ1-5, with a possible D match to TRBD1 (6 bases). With 7 bases removed from V and 5 bases from J, the gap between germline ends came to 12 bases. Germline CDR1 reads MDHEN; CDR2 reads SYDVKM. CDR3 length equals 13 residues. CDR3 bases: TGTGCCAGCACCCTTAGGGGGTATCAGCCCCAGCATTTT. Its protein product is CASTLRGYQPQHF.

The chain carries TRBV18 and TRBJ1-5; 7 bases agree with TRBD1. The V gene's germline CDR1 is KGHSH and CDR2 LQKENI. The CDR3 sequence is 15 residues long. The J segment lost 4 bases and the V segment lost 4 bases, leaving 7 bases of the junction unmatched. The CDR3 bases are TGTGCCAGCTCACGAGCCGGGACAGAAAATCAGCCCCAGCATTTT. Its protein is CASSRAGTENQPQHF.

J is TRBJ1-6 and V is TRBV5-8; no reliable D call. This CDR3 region has 14 residues. Germline CDR1 and CDR2: SGHTS and YDEGEE. The V gene lost 2 bases and the J gene lost 3 bases, with 6 bases spanning the gap. CDR3 DNA: TGTGCCAGCAGCTTCTCCTTCTATAATTCACCCCTCCACTTT. Translated: CASSFSFYNSPLHF.

This chain's CDR3 is CASSLGGTGEGYTF. Here the CDR3 DNA reads TGCGCCAGCAGCTTGGGAGGGACAGGGGAAGGCTACACCTTC. The chain joins TRBV5-1 to TRBJ1-2; 10 bases match TRBD1. Germline CDR1 and CDR2: SGHRS and YFSETQ. Losses at the gene ends were 0 bases for V and 8 bases for J; bases not matched to a gene: 4. The CDR3 is made up of 14 amino acids.

This clone appeared once. This chain joins TRBV7-6 and TRBJ1-2; TRBD1 is a possible D gene (6 bases). V lost 4 bases and J 8 bases, leaving 11 bases between the germline ends. Germline values: CDR1 SGHVS, CDR2 FNYEAQ. The length of the CDR3 is 12 residues. CDR3 region: CASSSDTGGYTF. In DNA form, the CDR3 reads TGTGCCAGCAGCTCGGACACAGGGGGCTACACCTTC. Filled out from reference TRBV7-6 and TRBJ1-2, the complete variable domain reads GAGVSQSPRYKVTKRGQDVALRCDPISGHVSLYWYRQALGQGPEFLTYFNYEAQQDKSGLPNDRFSAERPEGSISTLTIQRTEQRDSAMYRCASSSDTGGYTFGSGTRLTVV.

This rearrangement joins TRBV11-2 to TRBJ1-1; D not resolved. The CDR3 loop spans 12 amino acids. V lost 5 bases and J lost 3, with 7 bases in between. Germline V lookup: CDR1 SGHAT, CDR2 FQNNGV. The CDR3 nucleotides are TGTGCCAGCAGCCGAGGGTACACTGAAGCTTTCTTT. Protein: CASSRGYTEAFF.

CDR3 coding DNA: TGTGCCACCAGTGCCGCGGGACGAGGAGAGACCCAGTACTTC. Protein: CATSAAGRGETQYF. The V call is TRBV24-1, the J call TRBJ2-5; maybe TRBD2 (6 bases). The CDR3 sequence is 14 residues long. V lost 5 bases and J lost 4, with 13 bases in between. CDR1 is KGHDR, CDR2 SFDVKD, per germline.

This chain joins TRBV7-2 and TRBJ2-1, with D possibly being TRBD2 (6 bases). V dropped 2 bases and J dropped 3 bases, with 14 bases sitting between them. The germline CDR1 and CDR2 sequences are SGHTA and FQGNSA. CDR3 size: 16 residues. The CDR3: CASSLWAGSVYNEQFF. CDR3 nucleotide sequence: TGTGCCAGCAGCTTATGGGCCGGGAGTGTCTACAATGAGCAGTTCTTC.

The rearrangement links TRBV29-1 to TRBJ2-1, with 7 positions matching TRBD2. CDR1 is SQVTM, CDR2 ANQGSEA, per germline. This CDR3 comprises 13 residues. V shed 4 bases, J shed 8 bases, and the junction held 8 bases outside the gene matches. CDR3 sequence reads: CSVGTTSWDEQFF. The CDR3 nucleotides are TGCAGCGTTGGGACGACTAGCTGGGATGAGCAGTTCTTC.

V and J are TRBV18 and TRBJ2-7; a weak D match, TRBD2 (5 bases). The CDR3 is 13 residues long. Germline V CDR1 and CDR2: KGHSH, LQKENI. V gave up 3 bases and J gave up 4 bases, with 10 bases separating them. The CDR3 sequence is CASSPSGLYEQYV. CDR3 DNA sequence: TGTGCCAGCTCACCTTCTGGACTTTACGAGCAGTACGTC.

V is TRBV30 and J is TRBJ2-3; D might be TRBD1 (5 bases). CDR1 and CDR2 from the germline V gene are GTSNPN and SVGIG (reference sequence). V shed 2 bases and J shed 4 bases, with 22 bases lying between them. The CDR3 sequence is 17 residues long. CDR3 nucleotides: TGTGCCTGGAGTAGGAAAGAGAACAGGTTGGGGCCAGATACGCAGTATTTT. Its protein is CAWSRKENRLGPDTQYF. The complete variable domain, with remaining parts taken from reference TRBV30 and TRBJ2-3, reads SQTIHQWPATLVQPVGSPLSLECTVEGTSNPNLYWYRQAAGRGLQLLFYSVGIGQISSEVPQNLSASRPQDRQFILSSKKLLLSDSGFYLCAWSRKENRLGPDTQYFGPGTRLTVL.

This clone appeared a single time. The chain links TRBV19 to TRBJ1-5; TRBD1 matches 10 bases. V dropped 9 bases and J dropped 2; count of bases not matched to a gene: 4. This CDR3 spans 14 amino acids. Germline-derived CDR1 and CDR2 are LNHDA and SQIVND (reference sequence). Here the CDR3 reads CASGGTGGNQPQHF. CDR3 nucleotides: TGTGCCAGCGGCGGGACAGGGGGCAATCAGCCCCAGCATTTT.

CDR3 nucleotides: TGCAGCTCAGACAACGGGGGGAGGTGGAATGAGCAGTTCTTC. This gives the protein CSSDNGGRWNEQFF. V and J are TRBV29-1 and TRBJ2-1, with 7 bases fitting TRBD2. Germline loops: CDR1 SQVTM, CDR2 ANQGSEA. J lost 7 bases, V lost 8 bases, and 14 bases had no gene match. The CDR3 is made up of 14 amino acids.

The genes are TRBV4-3 and TRBJ1-6; D gene uncertain. V lost 1 base to trimming and J lost 0 bases, with 10 bases between them. From germline, CDR1 is LGHNA and CDR2 YSLEER. CDR3 length: 17 residues. This CDR3 is CASSQGGGNSYNSPLHF. The CDR3 DNA follows: TGCGCCAGCAGCCAAGGAGGAGGAAACTCCTATAATTCACCCCTCCACTTT.

This clone was found once. The chain is built from TRBV28 and TRBJ1-6; 7 positions match TRBD1. With 3 bases clipped from V and 6 bases from J, the junction kept 2 bases outside the gene matches. The CDR3 extends over 14 amino acids. CDR1 and CDR2 (germline): MDHEN, SYDVKM. The CDR3 nucleotides read TGTGCCAGCAGTTTCGGGACAGTTAATTCACCCCTCCACTTT. It codes for CASSFGTVNSPLHF. Complete variable domain (other parts from reference TRBV28 and TRBJ1-6): DVKVTQSSRYLVKRTGEKVFLECVQDMDHENMFWYRQDPGLGLRLIYFSYDVKMKEKGDIPEGYSVSREKKERFSLILESASTNQTSMYLCASSFGTVNSPLHFGNGTRLTVT.

In its sample, this clone was seen once. This chain links TRBV14 with TRBJ1-1, with 7 bases that match TRBD1. V gave up 6 bases and J gave up 5 bases; unmatched junction bases: 9. Per germline, CDR1 SGHDN and CDR2 FVKESK. CDR3 length: 14 amino acids. CDR3 sequence: CASSVQGGRTEAFF. The CDR3 DNA follows: TGTGCCAGCAGTGTCCAGGGGGGCCGTACTGAAGCTTTCTTT. Supplemented by reference TRBV14 and TRBJ1-1, the full variable domain reads EAGVTQFPSHSVIEKGQTVTLRCDPISGHDNLYWYRRVMGKEIKFLLHFVKESKQDESGMPNNRFLAERTGGTYSTLKVQPAELEDSGVYFCASSVQGGRTEAFFGQGTRLTVV.

The chain couples TRBV18 to TRBJ1-5; 8 nucleotides agree with TRBD1. The J segment lost 6 bases and the V segment lost 0 bases, leaving 4 bases of the junction unmatched. The CDR3 has 15 residues. CDR1 KGHSH and CDR2 LQKENI come from the germline V gene. This CDR3 is CASSPPGTGGQPQHF. The CDR3 nucleotides are TGTGCCAGCTCACCACCGGGGACAGGAGGTCAGCCCCAGCATTTT.

V is TRBV5-1 and J is TRBJ1-1, with D possibly matching TRBD1 (5 bases). The CDR3 sequence is 14 residues long. Deletions cut 4 bases from V and 0 bases from J, with 10 bases between. Germline lookup yields CDR1 SGHRS and CDR2 YFSETQ. The CDR3 here is CASSPPGVNTEAFF. DNA of the CDR3: TGCGCCAGCAGCCCCCCGGGGGTGAACACTGAAGCTTTCTTT.

This chain's CDR3 is CATRRGFDSPLHF. Here the CDR3 DNA reads TGTGCCACCCGTCGGGGTTTCGATTCACCCCTCCACTTT. The chain has TRBV16 and TRBJ1-6; D uncertain. V lost 10 bases and J 8 bases, leaving 15 bases between the germline ends. In germline, CDR1 is KGHSY, CDR2 FQNENV. This CDR3 comprises 13 residues.